This T cell receptor (beta chain) was identified during a study of PD-1 and CTLA-4 blockade in melanoma. Generated by immunoSEQ multiplex PCR, the TCRdb table keeps only in-frame clones and is missing some. The data show roughly 30,000 clones, 91% seen once. V shed 2 bases and J shed 13 bases, with 9 bases lying between them. Germline V CDR1 and CDR2: SGHTA, FQGTGA. The CDR3 has 12 residues. Sequenced material: CD8+ T cells from peripheral blood, taken from a patient given anti-PD-1 treatment. The chain has TRBV7-3 and TRBJ1-6; D gene unclear. The clonotype originates from a human donor with melanoma. The CDR3 sequence: CASSLEAGPLHF. The CDR3 DNA reads as TGTGCCAGCAGCTTAGAGGCAGGTCCCCTCCACTTT. Drawing the rest from reference TRBV7-3 and TRBJ1-6, the complete variable domain is GAGVSQTPSNKVTEKGKYVELRCDPISGHTALYWYRQSLGQGPEFLIYFQGTGAADDSGLPNDRFFAVRPEGSVSTLKIQRTERGDSAVYLCASSLEAGPLHFGNGTRLTVT.